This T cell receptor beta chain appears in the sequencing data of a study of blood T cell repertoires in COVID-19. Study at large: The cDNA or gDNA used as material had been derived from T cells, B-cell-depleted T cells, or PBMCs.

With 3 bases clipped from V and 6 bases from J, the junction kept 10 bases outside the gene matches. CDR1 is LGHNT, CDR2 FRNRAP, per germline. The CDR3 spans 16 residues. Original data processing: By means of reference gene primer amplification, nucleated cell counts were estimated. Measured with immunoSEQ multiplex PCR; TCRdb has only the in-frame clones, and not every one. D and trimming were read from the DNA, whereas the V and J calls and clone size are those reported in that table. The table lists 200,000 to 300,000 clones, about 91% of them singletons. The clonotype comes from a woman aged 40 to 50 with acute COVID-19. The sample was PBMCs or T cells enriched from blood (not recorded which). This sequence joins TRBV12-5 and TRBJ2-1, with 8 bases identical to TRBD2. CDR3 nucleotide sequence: TGTGCTAGTGGTTTTGGTCGGGTAGCGGGAATCAATGAGCAGTTCTTC. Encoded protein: CASGFGRVAGINEQFF. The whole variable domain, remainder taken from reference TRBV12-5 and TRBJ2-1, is DARVTQTPRHKVTEMGQEVTMRCQPILGHNTVFWYRQTMMQGLELLAYFRNRAPLDDSGMPKDRFSAEMPDATLATLKIQPSEPRDSAVYFCASGFGRVAGINEQFFGPGTRLTVL.